This T cell receptor beta chain was found in a study of T cells in localized non-small cell lung cancer. Whole-study findings and limits: Maximal T cell clonality occurred in uninvolved adjacent lung, with tumor ranking below it. The study linked higher blood T cell density to longer overall survival. Adjacent lung exhibited a median of about 56 among the 100 most abundant tumor clones. The study sequenced only one region of the tumor. As a result, intratumor heterogeneity could not be excluded and remains possible.

To note about this clone: The antigen is unknown.

Measured with immunoSEQ multiplex PCR; TCRdb has only the in-frame clones, and not every one. The sample consists of 100,000 or so clones, approximately 91% of them appearing once. The TCR sequence derives from a woman aged 40 to 75 with stage II squamous cell lung carcinoma. The sample was PBMCs, taken before any cancer treatment.

The CDR3 loop is CASSLGVLDQPQHF. DNA for the CDR3: TGTGCCAGCAGTTTAGGGGTGCTCGATCAGCCCCAGCATTTT. This chain connects TRBV28 to TRBJ1-5; no firm D call. V was shortened by 2 bases and J by 5 bases, with 10 bases between the two germline ends. Germline CDR1 is MDHEN and CDR2 is SYDVKM. The CDR3 has 14 residues.